In its sample, the clone carrying this T cell receptor beta chain was seen a few times. Its antigen remains unidentified. Germline V lookup: CDR1 SGHRS, CDR2 YFSETQ. V was trimmed by 0 bases and J by 2 bases, leaving 12 bases between them. The CDR3 loop spans 15 amino acids. TCRdb reprocessed the 5' RACE reads via MiXCR and lists one record per CDR3 protein. Counted here are roughly 110,000 distinct CDR3 sequences, 20% to 25% occurring once; the ten biggest clones make up roughly 40%. This record belongs to a study of T-cell memory formation after mild COVID-19. Study-wide findings and caveats: Second-wave clones with a day 37 peak had unconfirmed SARS-CoV-2 specificity. Contracting clones from day 15 to 85 showed balanced CD4/CD8; later expanders favored CD4+.

Input material: PBMCs or a T cell subset sorted from them (not recorded which). The source is a man aged 18 to 30 who had mild COVID-19 (a few samples of this study predate the infection). Cell type and time point are not known. The V call is TRBV5-1, the J call TRBJ2-7; weak D call: TRBD1 (5 bases). The CDR3 DNA reads as TGCGCCAGCAGCTTGGCCAAACAGGCCACCTACGAGCAGTACTTC. This sequence encodes CASSLAKQATYEQYF.